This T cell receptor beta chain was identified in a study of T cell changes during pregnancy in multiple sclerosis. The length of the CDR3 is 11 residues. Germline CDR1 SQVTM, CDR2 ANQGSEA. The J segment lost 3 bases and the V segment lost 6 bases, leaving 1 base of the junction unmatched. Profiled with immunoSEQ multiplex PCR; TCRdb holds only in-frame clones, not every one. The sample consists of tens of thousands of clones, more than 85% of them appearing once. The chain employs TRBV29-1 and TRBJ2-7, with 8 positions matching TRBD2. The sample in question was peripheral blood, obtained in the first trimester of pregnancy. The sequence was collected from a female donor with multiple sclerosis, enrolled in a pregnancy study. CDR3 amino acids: CSVRGVYEQYF. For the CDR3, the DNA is TGCAGCGTGCGGGGGGTCTACGAGCAGTACTTC.